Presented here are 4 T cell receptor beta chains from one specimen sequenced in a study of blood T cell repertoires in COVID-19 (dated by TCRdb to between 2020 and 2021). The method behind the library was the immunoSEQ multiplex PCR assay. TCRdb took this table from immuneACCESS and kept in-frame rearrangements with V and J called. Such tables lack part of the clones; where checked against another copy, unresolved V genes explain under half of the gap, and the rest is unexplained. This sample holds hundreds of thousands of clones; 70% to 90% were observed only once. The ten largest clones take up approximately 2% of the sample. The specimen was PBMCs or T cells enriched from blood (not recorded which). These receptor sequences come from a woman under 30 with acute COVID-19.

This CDR3 is CASSQDQTFQGYQHF. The CDR3 DNA is TGTGCCAGCAGCCAAGACCAAACCTTTCAGGGGTACCAGCATTTT. The J gene is TRBJ1-5, the V gene TRBV4-2; D possibly corresponds to TRBD1 (6 bases). V lost 0 bases and J lost 12, with 18 bases in between. Germline V CDR1 and CDR2: LGHNA, YNFKEQ. The CDR3 runs to 15 residues.

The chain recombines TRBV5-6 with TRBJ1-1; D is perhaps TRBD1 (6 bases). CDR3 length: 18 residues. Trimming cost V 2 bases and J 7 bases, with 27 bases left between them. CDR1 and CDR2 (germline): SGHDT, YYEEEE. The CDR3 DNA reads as TGTGCCAGCAGCTTCCGGACCACACAAATCCGGTGGACAGATGAAGCTTTCTTT. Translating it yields CASSFRTTQIRWTDEAFF.

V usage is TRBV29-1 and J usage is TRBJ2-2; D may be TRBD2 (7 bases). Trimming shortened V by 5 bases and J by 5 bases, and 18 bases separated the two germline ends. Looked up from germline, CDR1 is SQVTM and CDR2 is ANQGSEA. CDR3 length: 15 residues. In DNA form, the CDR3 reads TGCAGCGTTTTGATGCTCGGGGGGCGGACCGGGGAGCTGTTTTTT. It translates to CSVLMLGGRTGELFF.

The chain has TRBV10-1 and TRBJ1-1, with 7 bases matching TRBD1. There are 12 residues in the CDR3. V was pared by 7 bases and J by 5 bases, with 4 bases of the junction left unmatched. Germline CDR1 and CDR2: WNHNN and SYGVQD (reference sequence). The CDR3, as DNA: TGCGCCAGCAATAACAGGGGTACTGAAGCTTTCTTT. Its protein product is CASNNRGTEAFF.